This record concerns one T cell receptor (beta chain) sequence. This specimen comes from a study of cytomegalovirus exposure and HLA in healthy donors. It was with 60 Vbeta and 13 Jbeta primers that the PCR ran. Per the original data handling: Per a later analysis, the number of unique TCR beta chains was some 75 million, of which about 10 million were shared. TCRdb keeps only in-frame clones here, not all; method: immunoSEQ multiplex PCR. Clone size and V and J calls were adopted from that table, with D and trimming inferred from the DNA. The sample carries some 130,000 clones, 65% to 80% recorded once. This receptor was obtained from a male donor in good health and CMV-seropositive. Material: PBMCs.

This CDR3 reads CASREGQTYGYTF. CDR3 DNA sequence: TGTGCCAGCAGGGAGGGACAGACCTATGGCTACACCTTC. V is TRBV2 and J is TRBJ1-2; 7 bases align to TRBD1. CDR1 SNHLY and CDR2 FYNNEI come from the germline V gene. With V trimmed by 6 bases and J by 4 bases, 5 bases remained unmatched. The CDR3 spans 13 residues.